The 19 T cell receptor beta chains in this list originate from one sample, sequenced in a study of shared clonotypes between healthy human individuals. Method: immunoSEQ multiplex PCR; TCRdb's copy keeps in-frame clones and lacks some. This sample has about 1.5 million clones, with about 98% found just once. The sample comprised naive CD4+ T cells sorted from blood. Subset specified: CD45RA+ positively selected. Receptors were obtained from a man aged 25-45 years in good health.

This chain uses TRBV11-3 with TRBJ2-7; 9 bases are a match to TRBD1. The CDR3 loop spans 16 amino acids. V trimming: 3 bases; J trimming: 5 bases; junction bases outside the gene matches: 11. The germline V gene has CDR1 SGHNT and CDR2 YENEEA. The DNA for the CDR3 is TGTGCCAGCAGCTTCTCACCGGGACAGGGCCCCCACGAGCAGTACTTC. This encodes CASSFSPGQGPHEQYF.

The rearrangement uses TRBV30 and TRBJ1-2; 8 positions match TRBD1. The V and J ends lost 5 bases and 4 bases, in that order; junction bases with no gene match: 6. The CDR3 runs to 13 residues. CDR1 and CDR2 (germline): GTSNPN, SVGIG (reference sequence). This chain's CDR3 is CAWGQGRGYGYTF. The CDR3 bases are TGTGCCTGGGGACAGGGAAGGGGCTATGGCTACACCTTC.

The gene calls are TRBV14 and TRBJ2-6; D ambiguous. Germline V gives CDR1 SGHDN, CDR2 FVKESK. Trimming pared 4 bases from V and 2 bases from J, leaving 3 bases between. The CDR3 has 13 amino acids. The DNA of the CDR3 is TGTGCCAGCAGCCTACCTGGGGCCAACGTCCTGACTTTC. Translated: CASSLPGANVLTF.

The chain carries TRBV7-9 and TRBJ2-5, with D possibly TRBD1 on 6 matching bases. Germline V gene sequence: CDR1 SEHNR, CDR2 FQNEAQ (reference sequence). CDR3 length: 15 residues. With 0 bases removed from V and 2 bases from J, the gap between germline ends came to 10 bases. Here the CDR3 reads CASSLAWTDQETQYF. The CDR3 bases are TGTGCCAGCAGCTTAGCGTGGACAGATCAAGAGACCCAGTACTTC. Complete variable domain (other parts from reference TRBV7-9 and TRBJ2-5): DTGVSQNPRHKITKRGQNVTFRCDPISEHNRLYWYRQTLGQGPEFLTYFQNEAQLEKSRLLSDRFSAERPKGSFSTLEIQRTEQGDSAMYLCASSLAWTDQETQYFGPGTRLLVL.

This chain connects TRBV2 to TRBJ2-7, with D perhaps matching TRBD2 (5 bases). Trimming removed 5 bases from V and 7 bases from J, with 15 bases in between. The germline V gene has CDR1 SNHLY and CDR2 FYNNEI. This CDR3 comprises 13 residues. CDR3 DNA: TGTGCCAGCAGTACGGCCACGCGGAGGGAGCAGTACTTC. Protein product: CASSTATRREQYF.

The chain recombines TRBV18 with TRBJ1-4; perhaps TRBD1 as D (6 bases). Trimming stripped 6 bases from V and 7 bases from J, with 15 bases between. This CDR3 contains 14 residues. Germline CDR1 reads KGHSH; CDR2 reads LQKENI. CDR3 loop: CASSNRVGSEKLFF. The DNA of the CDR3 is TGTGCCAGCTCGAACAGGGTTGGGTCTGAAAAACTGTTTTTT.

The chain joins TRBV2 to TRBJ1-1; D unclear. V was shortened by 6 bases and J by 1 base, with 6 bases between the two germline ends. Germline V gene data show CDR1 as SNHLY and CDR2 as FYNNEI. The CDR3 sequence is 12 residues long. The CDR3 region has the DNA TGTGCCAGCAGAGACGGGAACACTGAAGCTTTCTTT. This codes for CASRDGNTEAFF.

On this clone: Other DNA sequences in the sample encode the same CDR3. V gene TRBV29-1 combines with J gene TRBJ2-5; no definite D call. The CDR3 covers 13 residues. The germline CDR1 and CDR2 sequences are SQVTM and ANQGSEA. Trimming took 4 bases from V and 4 from J, leaving 13 bases between them. The DNA for the CDR3 is TGCAGCGTTGGGGGTGCCGGAAGAGAGACCCAGTACTTC. Amino acids: CSVGGAGRETQYF.

This chain connects TRBV6-1 to TRBJ1-5; possible D gene TRBD1, 5 bases. V lost 1 base, J lost 3 bases, and 10 bases lay in between. CDR3 length equals 15 residues. In germline, CDR1 is MNHNS, CDR2 SASEGT. The CDR3 here is CASSEGQGFNQPQHF. The CDR3 nucleotides read TGTGCCAGCAGTGAAGGTCAGGGTTTCAATCAGCCCCAGCATTTT.

Turning to this clone: Other DNA sequences from this sample encode an identical CDR3 as well. The chain couples TRBV9 to TRBJ1-1; no reliable D call. The CDR3 contains 14 residues. The V and J ends lost 0 bases and 2 bases respectively, with 8 bases between them. Per germline, CDR1 SGDLS and CDR2 YYNGEE. Here the CDR3 DNA reads TGTGCCAGCAGCGTAGCAGGCCGAAACACTGAAGCTTTCTTT. Amino acid sequence: CASSVAGRNTEAFF.

The CDR3 DNA reads TGTGCCAGCAGCTTAGAGGGGTCGGTGGGGGACAGGGTCTACGAGCAGTACTTC. Protein sequence: CASSLEGSVGDRVYEQYF. The chain links TRBV11-2 to TRBJ2-7, with 9 bases fitting TRBD1. V lost 0 bases and J lost 3; bases outside the gene matches: 12. The CDR3 is made up of 18 amino acids. The V gene's germline CDR1 is SGHAT and CDR2 FQNNGV.

The chain is built from TRBV9 and TRBJ2-5, with 9 bases identical to TRBD2. Per the germline V gene, CDR1 is SGDLS and CDR2 is YYNGEE. This CDR3 has 17 amino acids. V lost 0 bases, J lost 5 bases, and 11 bases stayed unmatched. As DNA, the CDR3 is TGTGCCAGCAGCGTAGACCCCCCCTTAGCGGGAGTGGAGACCCAGTACTTC. Its translation: CASSVDPPLAGVETQYF.

V and J are TRBV5-5 and TRBJ2-4; D is ambiguous. The ends were cut back, 2 bases at V and 0 bases at J, with 9 bases in the middle. This CDR3 has 15 residues. Germline V lookup: CDR1 SGHKS, CDR2 YYEKEE (reference sequence). Here the CDR3 reads CASSFWIIAKNIQYF. The CDR3, as DNA: TGTGCCAGCAGCTTCTGGATCATAGCCAAAAACATTCAGTACTTC. The full variable domain, rest sourced from reference TRBV5-5 and TRBJ2-4, is DAGVTQSPTHLIKTRGQQVTLRCSPISGHKSVSWYQQVLGQGPQFIFQYYEKEERGRGNFPDRFSARQFPNYSSELNVNALLLGDSALYLCASSFWIIAKNIQYFGAGTRLSVL.

A note on this clone: The same CDR3 can be traced to other DNA sequences in this sample. The V gene is TRBV18, the J gene TRBJ2-2, with D possibly being TRBD2 (6 bases). Germline V CDR1 and CDR2: KGHSH, LQKENI. Trimming removed 1 base from V and 2 bases from J, with 11 bases in between. CDR3 size: 16 residues. The CDR3: CASSPRAGSNTGELFF. For the CDR3, the DNA is TGTGCCAGCTCACCACGGGCCGGGAGTAACACCGGGGAGCTGTTTTTT.

This chain joins TRBV5-1 and TRBJ2-7; TRBD2 matches 8 bases. This CDR3 is built from 14 residues. Germline V gene lookup returns CDR1 SGHRS and CDR2 YFSETQ. Germline trimming cut 0 bases from V and 6 bases from J; bases unmatched to any gene: 5. The CDR3 DNA follows: TGCGCCAGCAGCTTGGGGACTAGCAATAGCGAGCAGTACTTC. This codes for CASSLGTSNSEQYF.

This rearrangement joins TRBV25-1 to TRBJ2-5, with D perhaps TRBD2 (6 bases). The CDR3 extends over 16 amino acids. Germline values: CDR1 MGHDK, CDR2 SYGVNS. With 5 bases removed from V and 1 base from J, the gap between germline ends came to 17 bases. Here the CDR3 reads CASSPLGAGGQETQYF. DNA of the CDR3: TGTGCCAGCAGTCCCCTCGGAGCCGGGGGCCAAGAGACCCAGTACTTC.

V is TRBV2 and J is TRBJ2-3; TRBD2 agrees at 7 bases. Germline CDR1 is SNHLY and CDR2 is FYNNEI. The CDR3 is made up of 14 amino acids. With V trimmed by 8 bases and J by 1 base, 6 bases remained unmatched. The CDR3: CASGGRRGTDTQYF. CDR3 nucleotide sequence: TGTGCCAGCGGCGGGAGACGAGGCACAGATACGCAGTATTTT.

The V call is TRBV28, the J call TRBJ2-1; D is undetermined. V shed 2 bases and J shed 4 bases, with 6 bases lying between them. The CDR3 is 13 residues long. Germline CDR1 and CDR2: MDHEN and SYDVKM. Here the CDR3 reads CASSLTKYNEQFF. The CDR3 DNA sequence: TGTGCCAGCAGTTTAACCAAGTACAATGAGCAGTTCTTC.

This rearrangement joins TRBV14 to TRBJ1-2; no clear D gene. The CDR3 consists of 13 residues. The V and J ends lost 4 bases and 7 bases respectively, with 13 bases between them. CDR1 and CDR2 from the germline V gene are SGHDN and FVKESK. The CDR3 protein is CASSLVLGLGYTF. DNA of the CDR3: TGTGCCAGCAGCCTTGTTCTGGGCCTTGGCTACACCTTC.